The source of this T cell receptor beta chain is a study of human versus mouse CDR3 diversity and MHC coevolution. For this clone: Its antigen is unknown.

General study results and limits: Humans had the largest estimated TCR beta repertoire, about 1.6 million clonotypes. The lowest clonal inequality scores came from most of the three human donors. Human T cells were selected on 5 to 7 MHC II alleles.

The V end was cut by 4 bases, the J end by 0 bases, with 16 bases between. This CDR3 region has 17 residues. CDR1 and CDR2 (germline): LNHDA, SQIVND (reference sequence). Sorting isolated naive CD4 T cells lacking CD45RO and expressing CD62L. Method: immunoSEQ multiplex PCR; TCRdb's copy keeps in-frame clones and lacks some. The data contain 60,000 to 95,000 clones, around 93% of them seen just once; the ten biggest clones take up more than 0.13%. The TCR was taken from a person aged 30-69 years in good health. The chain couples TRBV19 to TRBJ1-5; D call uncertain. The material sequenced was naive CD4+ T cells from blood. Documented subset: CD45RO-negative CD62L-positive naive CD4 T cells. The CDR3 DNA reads TGTGCCAGTAGTACGCTAAATTTGCGGGTTAGCAATCAGCCCCAGCATTTT. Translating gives CASSTLNLRVSNQPQHF.